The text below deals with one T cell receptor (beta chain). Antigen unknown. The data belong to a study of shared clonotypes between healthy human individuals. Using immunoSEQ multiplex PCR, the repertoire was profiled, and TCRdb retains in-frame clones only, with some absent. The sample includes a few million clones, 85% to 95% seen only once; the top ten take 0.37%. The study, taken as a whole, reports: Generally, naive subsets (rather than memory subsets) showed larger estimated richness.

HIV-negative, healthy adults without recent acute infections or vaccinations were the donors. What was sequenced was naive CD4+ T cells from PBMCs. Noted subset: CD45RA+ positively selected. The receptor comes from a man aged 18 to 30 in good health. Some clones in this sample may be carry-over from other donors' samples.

The CDR3 nucleotides read TGTGCCAGCAGCCCACCGGGTTCGGGAAACACCATATATTTT. Translated: CASSPPGSGNTIYF. The chain joins TRBV9 to TRBJ1-3, with D uncertain. This CDR3 region has 14 residues. V was shortened by 4 bases and J by 4 bases, with 12 bases between the two germline ends. Germline V gene sequence: CDR1 SGDLS, CDR2 YYNGEE.